The rows below give T cell receptor beta chains drawn from one sample of a study of T cells in Graves' hyperthyroidism and ophthalmopathy. TCRdb re-called the multiplex PCR reads through MiXCR, storing one row per CDR3 protein. This sample has over 250,000 distinct CDR3 sequences, with over 15% found just once. The sequenced sample was blood. These receptors were collected from an older woman with Graves' ophthalmopathy. Each CDR3 is given with its conserved first and last residue. Each record gives: V gene, J gene, D gene, clone size, CDR3 protein, CDR3 DNA. A D gene is named only where the DNA matches it firmly. Clone size appears in some rows only: once, few, many, or a class for an expanded clone.

V: TRBV5-6
J: TRBJ1-6
D: NA
size: few
CDR3: CASSPRRTYNSPLHF
DNA: TGTGCCAGCAGCCCGAGGAGGACCTATAATTCACCCCTCCACTTT

V: TRBV11-2
J: TRBJ2-7
D: NA
size: many
CDR3: CASSLGVGHYEQYF
DNA: TGTGCCAGCAGCTTAGGGGTTGGGCACTACGAGCAGTACTTC

V: TRBV9
J: TRBJ2-2
D: NA
size: NA
CDR3: CASSVLSGSGSTGELFF
DNA: TGTGCCAGCAGCGTCCTCTCCGGGAGTGGTAGCACCGGGGAGCTGTTTTTT

V: TRBV11-2
J: TRBJ2-7
D: TRBD2
size: NA
CDR3: CASSLYLAGLGEQYF
DNA: TGTGCCAGCAGCTTATATCTAGCGGGGCTGGGGGAGCAGTACTTC

V: TRBV7-2
J: TRBJ2-5
D: TRBD2
size: many
CDR3: CASSLVAGKETQYF
DNA: TGTGCCAGCAGCTTAGTAGCGGGGAAAGAGACCCAGTACTTC

V: TRBV29-1
J: TRBJ2-3
D: TRBD2
size: many
CDR3: CSVEGFGGSTDTQYF
DNA: TGCAGCGTTGAAGGATTCGGGGGGAGCACAGATACGCAGTATTTT

V: TRBV18
J: TRBJ1-1
D: NA
size: many
CDR3: CASSPPLTEAFF
DNA: TGTGCCAGCTCACCCCCTCTGACTGAAGCTTTCTTT

V: TRBV9
J: TRBJ2-3
D: NA
size: few
CDR3: CASSGDRDTQYF
DNA: TGTGCCAGCAGCGGAGACAGAGATACGCAGTATTTT

V: TRBV7-3
J: TRBJ2-5
D: NA
size: many
CDR3: CASSPDGQRQTQYF
DNA: TGTGCCAGCAGCCCCGATGGGCAGCGGCAGACCCAGTACTTC

V: TRBV2
J: TRBJ1-2
D: TRBD1
size: many
CDR3: CASSGQGGVDYGYTF
DNA: TGTGCCAGCAGTGGACAGGGAGGTGTTGACTATGGCTACACCTTC

V: TRBV6-1
J: TRBJ2-1
D: TRBD1
size: NA
CDR3: CASSPGTGGYEQFF
DNA: TGTGCCAGCAGTCCCGGGACAGGGGGCTACGAGCAGTTCTTC

V: TRBV28
J: TRBJ1-1
D: TRBD1
size: many
CDR3: CASTLPGQGSSGAFF
DNA: TGTGCCAGCACCTTACCGGGACAGGGGTCTTCAGGAGCTTTCTTT

V: TRBV6-1
J: TRBJ2-3
D: TRBD2
size: many
CDR3: CASSKRGTSGGAGTDTQYF
DNA: TGTGCCAGCAGCAAACGGGGGACTAGCGGGGGGGCGGGCACAGATACGCAGTATTTT

V: TRBV28
J: TRBJ2-5
D: NA
size: NA
CDR3: CASTIRTGGGSEYF
DNA: TGTGCCAGCACTATACGAACAGGGGGGGGTTCGGAGTACTTC

V: TRBV5-8
J: TRBJ2-3
D: TRBD2
size: many
CDR3: CASSLGLAGGTDTQYF
DNA: TGTGCCAGCAGCTTAGGGCTCGCGGGGGGCACAGATACGCAGTATTTT

V: TRBV6-1
J: TRBJ2-1
D: NA
size: many
CDR3: CASEGLSYNEQFF
DNA: TGTGCCAGCGAGGGACTGTCCTACAATGAGCAGTTCTTC

V: TRBV5-6
J: TRBJ2-3
D: TRBD2
size: NA
CDR3: CASSLQRGRGTQYF
DNA: TGTGCCAGCAGCTTGCAGCGGGGGAGGGGGACGCAGTATTTT

V: TRBV6-1
J: TRBJ2-1
D: TRBD2
size: NA
CDR3: CASSFSSGRAWEFF
DNA: TGTGCCAGCAGCTTCAGCAGCGGGAGGGCCTGGGAGTTCTTC

V: TRBV10-1
J: TRBJ1-1
D: NA
size: many
CDR3: CASSDNSGLPNTEAFF
DNA: TGCGCCAGCAGCGATAATTCGGGACTTCCGAACACTGAAGCTTTCTTT

V: TRBV7-3
J: TRBJ2-3
D: NA
size: many
CDR3: CASSLPAGSTDTQYF
DNA: TGTGCCAGCAGCTTACCGGCGGGAAGCACAGATACGCAGTATTTT

V: TRBV6-2/TRBV6-3
J: TRBJ2-7
D: NA
size: many
CDR3: CASTLRGRAYEQYF
DNA: TGTGCCAGCACCCTAAGGGGGAGAGCCTACGAGCAGTACTTC

V: TRBV27
J: TRBJ1-6
D: NA
size: many
CDR3: CASSGTSYNSPLHF
DNA: TGTGCCAGCAGTGGGACCTCCTATAATTCACCCCTCCACTTT

V: TRBV28
J: TRBJ1-1
D: NA
size: many
CDR3: CASSLAGAIEAFF
DNA: TGTGCCAGCAGTTTAGCAGGGGCGATTGAAGCTTTCTTT

V: TRBV27
J: TRBJ1-6
D: NA
size: many
CDR3: CASTTTDGLWGLTPLHF
DNA: TGTGCCAGCACCACCACCGACGGACTGTGGGGCCTTACACCCCTCCACTTT

V: TRBV18
J: TRBJ2-2
D: NA
size: NA
CDR3: CASSPSRELFF
DNA: TGTGCCAGCTCACCGTCCCGGGAGCTGTTTTTT

V: TRBV25-1
J: TRBJ1-2
D: NA
size: NA
CDR3: CASSHPGQSYGYTF
DNA: TGTGCCAGCAGTCACCCCGGACAGAGCTATGGCTACACCTTC

V: TRBV3-1
J: TRBJ2-7
D: NA
size: many
CDR3: CASSQHGGGRENEQYF
DNA: TGTGCCAGCAGCCAACACGGAGGGGGGAGGGAAAACGAGCAGTACTTC

V: TRBV5-6
J: TRBJ1-2
D: NA
size: NA
CDR3: CASSNFEQTYGYTF
DNA: TGTGCCAGCAGCAACTTTGAACAGACCTATGGCTACACCTTC

V: TRBV18
J: TRBJ2-3
D: NA
size: few
CDR3: CASSPDSTFEYF
DNA: TGTGCCAGCTCACCAGACTCGACATTCGAGTATTTT

V: TRBV7-2
J: TRBJ2-7
D: TRBD1
size: many
CDR3: CASSLPGTGGGYEQYF
DNA: TGTGCCAGCAGCTTACCCGGGACAGGGGGCGGATACGAGCAGTACTTC

V: TRBV27
J: TRBJ1-1
D: TRBD1
size: many
CDR3: CASSPGTGANTEAFF
DNA: TGTGCCAGCAGTCCCGGGACAGGGGCGAACACTGAAGCTTTCTTT

V: TRBV9
J: TRBJ2-2
D: TRBD2
size: few
CDR3: CASSDPGLAGAHRFTGELFF
DNA: TGTGCCAGCAGCGATCCGGGACTAGCGGGGGCCCACCGTTTTACCGGGGAGCTGTTTTTT

V: TRBV9
J: TRBJ2-3
D: NA
size: NA
CDR3: CASSVAAQDTQYF
DNA: TGTGCCAGCAGCGTAGCCGCGCAGGATACGCAGTATTTT

V: TRBV20-1
J: TRBJ2-3
D: NA
size: few
CDR3: CSARDGVSTDTQYF
DNA: TGCAGTGCTAGAGATGGCGTAAGCACAGATACGCAGTATTTT

V: TRBV3-1
J: TRBJ2-1
D: TRBD2
size: many
CDR3: CASSQLAGDSEQFF
DNA: TGTGCCAGCAGCCAGCTAGCGGGAGATAGTGAGCAGTTCTTC

V: TRBV2
J: TRBJ1-1
D: NA
size: many
CDR3: CASRTDFTGTTEAFF
DNA: TGTGCCAGCAGGACTGACTTTACTGGGACCACTGAAGCTTTCTTT

V: TRBV5-1
J: TRBJ1-6
D: NA
size: few
CDR3: CASSLLGGDSPLHF
DNA: TGCGCCAGCAGCTTGTTGGGCGGGGATTCACCCCTCCACTTT

V: TRBV5-1
J: TRBJ2-1
D: TRBD2
size: many
CDR3: CASSRSGLAGSRQSNEQFF
DNA: TGCGCCAGCAGCCGGTCGGGACTAGCGGGAAGTCGGCAGTCCAATGAGCAGTTCTTC

V: TRBV20-1
J: TRBJ2-7
D: TRBD1
size: many
CDR3: CSAERDRALSYEQYF
DNA: TGCAGTGCTGAGCGGGACAGGGCTCTCTCCTACGAGCAGTACTTC

V: TRBV19
J: TRBJ2-1
D: TRBD1
size: few
CDR3: CASSIYRGQFHNEQFF
DNA: TGTGCCAGTAGTATATACAGGGGGCAATTCCACAATGAGCAGTTCTTC

V: TRBV6-1
J: TRBJ1-4
D: NA
size: few
CDR3: CASSGQPNEKLFF
DNA: TGTGCCAGCAGTGGACAACCTAATGAAAAACTGTTTTTT

V: TRBV27
J: TRBJ2-3
D: NA
size: few
CDR3: CASSPITGRDTQYF
DNA: TGTGCCAGCAGTCCCATTACAGGGAGAGATACGCAGTATTTT

V: TRBV6-1
J: TRBJ1-5
D: TRBD1
size: many
CDR3: CASSQSGTGIRSNQPQHF
DNA: TGTGCCAGCAGTCAGAGCGGGACAGGGATTAGGAGCAATCAGCCCCAGCATTTT

V: TRBV7-2
J: TRBJ1-4
D: NA
size: many
CDR3: CASSFAATNEKLFF
DNA: TGTGCCAGCAGCTTTGCCGCAACTAATGAAAAACTGTTTTTT

V: TRBV5-1
J: TRBJ2-5
D: TRBD2
size: few
CDR3: CASSLAVGGGLQETQYF
DNA: TGCGCCAGCAGCTTGGCTGTCGGGGGGGGCCTTCAAGAGACCCAGTACTTC

V: TRBV5-4
J: TRBJ2-1
D: NA
size: many
CDR3: CASSLSYRDEQFF
DNA: TGTGCCAGCAGCTTGTCGTATCGGGATGAGCAGTTCTTC

V: TRBV28
J: TRBJ2-7
D: TRBD2
size: many
CDR3: CASRTGGRGTYEQYF
DNA: TGTGCCAGCAGAACCGGCGGGAGGGGTACCTACGAGCAGTACTTC

V: TRBV28
J: TRBJ2-3
D: NA
size: NA
CDR3: CASTRAPGEDTQYF
DNA: TGTGCCAGCACGCGAGCACCGGGGGAGGATACGCAGTATTTT

V: TRBV4-3
J: TRBJ1-4
D: TRBD1
size: NA
CDR3: CASSNTGGTNEKLFF
DNA: TGCGCCAGCAGCAATACAGGGGGGACTAATGAAAAACTGTTTTTT

V: TRBV28
J: TRBJ2-2
D: NA
size: many
CDR3: CASSLLGGAGELFF
DNA: TGTGCCAGCAGTTTATTGGGGGGTGCCGGGGAGCTGTTTTTT

V: TRBV28
J: TRBJ1-4
D: TRBD1
size: NA
CDR3: CASFSGQGSEKLFF
DNA: TGTGCCAGCTTTTCGGGACAGGGCTCGGAAAAACTGTTTTTT

V: TRBV5-5
J: TRBJ1-1
D: NA
size: NA
CDR3: CASSPGGGAMNTEAFF
DNA: TGTGCCAGCAGCCCTGGAGGGGGGGCTATGAACACTGAAGCTTTCTTT

V: TRBV2
J: TRBJ2-3
D: TRBD1
size: many
CDR3: CASCQGAGDTQYF
DNA: TGTGCCAGCTGTCAGGGGGCGGGAGATACGCAGTATTTT

V: TRBV7-2
J: TRBJ2-1
D: TRBD2
size: NA
CDR3: CASSYRTSGINEQFF
DNA: TGTGCCAGCAGCTACAGGACTAGCGGGATAAATGAGCAGTTCTTC

V: TRBV12-3/TRBV12-4
J: TRBJ2-3
D: NA
size: many
CDR3: CASSVFGTDTQYF
DNA: TGTGCCAGCAGTGTATTCGGCACAGATACGCAGTATTTT

V: TRBV20-1
J: TRBJ1-1
D: NA
size: few
CDR3: CSALWGMNTEAFF
DNA: TGCAGTGCTCTATGGGGCATGAACACTGAAGCTTTCTTT

V: TRBV28
J: TRBJ2-1
D: NA
size: many
CDR3: CASSFSGSFWSNEQFF
DNA: TGTGCCAGCAGTTTCAGCGGGTCGTTTTGGAGCAATGAGCAGTTCTTC

V: TRBV5-1
J: TRBJ1-4
D: TRBD1
size: few
CDR3: CASSGQGSTNEKLFF
DNA: TGCGCCAGCAGCGGACAGGGGAGCACTAATGAAAAACTGTTTTTT

V: TRBV7-9
J: TRBJ2-2
D: NA
size: NA
CDR3: CASSLWATGELFF
DNA: TGTGCCAGCAGCTTATGGGCGACCGGGGAGCTGTTTTTT

V: TRBV10-3
J: TRBJ2-5
D: TRBD2
size: few
CDR3: CATGLATQETQYF
DNA: TGTGCCACGGGACTAGCGACACAAGAGACCCAGTACTTC